The 32 T cell receptor beta chains below were found in one sample sequenced in a study of blood T cell repertoires in COVID-19 (dated by TCRdb to 2018 to 2020). Libraries were made using the immunoSEQ multiplex PCR assay. TCRdb provides this immuneACCESS table in a form limited to in-frame rearrangements. Some clones are lacking; in checked studies, under half of them reflect an unresolved V gene, and why the rest are absent is not known. The sample table shows 170,000 or so clones, and 88% are seen once. Clones ranked in the top ten supply 6.5% to 8% of the sample. The sample was PBMCs or T cells enriched from blood (not recorded which). All receptors come from a woman aged 45-65 years who had recovered from COVID-19.

The gene calls are TRBV6-5 and TRBJ1-3; TRBD1 matches 7 bases. Looked up from germline, CDR1 is MNHEY and CDR2 is SVGAGI. The CDR3 consists of 15 residues. The ends lost 6 bases at V and 0 bases at J; junction bases unmatched: 5. The CDR3, as DNA: TGTGCCAGCAGAGGGACAGCCCGCTCTGGAAACACCATATATTTT. Protein product: CASRGTARSGNTIYF.

The chain employs TRBV25-1 and TRBJ1-1; D gene ambiguous. Looked up from germline, CDR1 is MGHDK and CDR2 is SYGVNS. CDR3 length: 13 residues. The ends were cut back, 3 bases at V and 5 bases at J, with 10 bases in the middle. CDR3 DNA: TGTGCCAGCAGTGAGGATACCGGGACTGAAGCTTTCTTT. Translation gives CASSEDTGTEAFF.

The V call is TRBV19, the J call TRBJ1-6; maybe TRBD1 (6 bases). CDR1 and CDR2 from the germline V gene are LNHDA and SQIVND (reference sequence). Trimming removed 8 bases at V and 6 bases at J, with 23 bases between. The CDR3 loop spans 17 amino acids. The CDR3 loop is CASSIKGGAPSNSPLHF. CDR3 nucleotide sequence: TGTGCCAGTTCGATAAAAGGGGGGGCTCCTTCTAATTCACCCCTCCACTTT.

The chain is built from TRBV10-3 and TRBJ2-3, with D maybe TRBD1 (5 bases). CDR1 is ENHRY and CDR2 is SYGVKD in the germline V gene. The CDR3 spans 16 residues. The V and J ends lost 8 bases and 0 bases respectively, with 18 bases between them. For the CDR3, the DNA is TGTGCCATCGGACGCCCCGACAGTTTTAGCACAGATACGCAGTATTTT. It translates to CAIGRPDSFSTDTQYF.

This clone was counted a single time. The chain has TRBV5-1 and TRBJ1-6; weak D call: TRBD1 (6 bases). V lost 4 bases to trimming and J lost 6 bases, with 11 bases between them. The CDR3 extends over 14 amino acids. In germline, CDR1 is SGHRS, CDR2 YFSETQ. The CDR3 DNA reads as TGCGCCAGCAGCCCGGACAGCTTTAATTCACCCCTCCACTTT. This translates into CASSPDSFNSPLHF.

The rearrangement links TRBV6-5 to TRBJ1-1, with 8 bases that match TRBD1. The CDR3 covers 14 residues. CDR1 is MNHEY and CDR2 is SVGAGI in the germline V gene. J gave up 4 bases and V 5 bases, and 6 bases lay outside the gene matches. CDR3 nucleotide sequence: TGTGCCAGCAGTCGCGGACAGGGTAGCACTGAAGCTTTCTTT. Translation gives CASSRGQGSTEAFF.

The chain carries TRBV27 and TRBJ2-5; a possible D gene is TRBD2 (6 bases). The V end was cut by 5 bases, the J end by 7 bases, with 11 bases between. Looked up from germline, CDR1 is MNHEY and CDR2 is SMNVEV (reference sequence). The CDR3 totals 12 residues. The DNA of the CDR3 is TGTGCCAGCAGTCCTATGGGGGGGACCCAGTACTTC. Encoded protein: CASSPMGGTQYF.

The chain links TRBV7-8 to TRBJ1-5; 10 bases are a match to TRBD1. The CDR3 is 18 residues long. CDR1 is SGHVS and CDR2 is FQNEAQ in the germline V gene. V lost 2 bases to trimming and J lost 6 bases; unmatched junction nucleotides: 13. The CDR3 nucleotides read TGTGCCAGCAGCTTAACCCGGGACAGGGGCCCAATATTTCAGCCCCAGCATTTT. This translates into CASSLTRDRGPIFQPQHF.

The V gene is TRBV6-5, the J gene TRBJ2-5; 11 nucleotides line up with TRBD1. The V segment lost 0 bases and the J segment 2 bases; nucleotides outside the gene matches: 2. This CDR3 spans 16 amino acids. The germline CDR1 and CDR2 sequences are MNHEY and SVGAGI. CDR3 protein: CASSYSGQGEQETQYF. The CDR3 nucleotides are TGTGCCAGCAGTTACTCGGGACAGGGGGAACAAGAGACCCAGTACTTC.

In nucleotides, the CDR3 is TGTGCCAGCAGTTTGGAGGGGGCGCAGAACACCGGGGAGCTGTTTTTT. It encodes CASSLEGAQNTGELFF. The chain combines TRBV27 with TRBJ2-2; weak D call: TRBD1 (7 bases). The CDR3 runs 16 residues. Trimming left V 3 bases short and J 1 base short, with 12 bases between. CDR1 and CDR2 from the germline V gene are MNHEY and SMNVEV (reference sequence).

This rearrangement joins TRBV19 to TRBJ1-4; weak D call: TRBD1 (6 bases). The CDR3 sequence is 15 residues long. The germline V gene encodes CDR1 LNHDA and CDR2 SQIVND (reference sequence). The V end lost 7 bases, the J end lost 7 bases, and 19 bases lay between the germline ends. CDR3 coding DNA: TGTGCCAGTAATCGGCCGGGACAAGACAGTGAAAAACTGTTTTTT. Its protein product is CASNRPGQDSEKLFF.

The rearrangement links TRBV3-1 (or the pseudogene TRBV3-2) to TRBJ2-1; 12 bases are a match to TRBD2. Trimming removed 2 bases from V and 4 bases from J; junction bases left unmatched: 9. The CDR3 consists of 18 residues. CDR1 and CDR2 (germline): LGHDT, YNNKEL (reference sequence). The CDR3 DNA reads as TGTGCCAGCAGCCAACGGCTAGCGGGGGGGCGTCTATACAATGAGCAGTTCTTC. It encodes CASSQRLAGGRLYNEQFF.

The J gene is TRBJ1-2, the V gene TRBV14; D not certain. Germline assignment: CDR1 SGHDN and CDR2 FVKESK. Trimming pared 3 bases from V and 5 bases from J, leaving 13 bases between. This CDR3 has 14 amino acids. The CDR3 sequence: CASSQRPTTYGYTF. As DNA, the CDR3 is TGTGCCAGCAGCCAGCGACCGACAACTTATGGCTACACCTTC.

The rearrangement uses TRBV27 and TRBJ1-1; 8 positions agree with TRBD1. J gave up 11 bases and V 6 bases, and 5 bases lay outside the gene matches. The CDR3 has 11 amino acids. Germline CDR1 MNHEY, CDR2 SMNVEV (reference sequence). CDR3 coding DNA: TGTGCCAGCAGCGGACAGGGAATGGCTTTCTTT. This translates into CASSGQGMAFF.

The rearrangement uses TRBV3-1 (or the pseudogene TRBV3-2) and TRBJ2-2; 12 nucleotides agree with TRBD1. Germline V gene sequence: CDR1 LGHDT, CDR2 YNNKEL (reference sequence). This CDR3 contains 17 residues. Trimming removed 1 base from V and 4 bases from J; junction bases left unmatched: 4. The CDR3 here is CASSQVLGQGATGELFF. The CDR3 DNA is TGTGCCAGCAGCCAAGTACTGGGACAGGGGGCCACCGGGGAGCTGTTTTTT.

The rearrangement joins TRBV7-8 to TRBJ2-7, with D maybe TRBD2 (5 bases). V was trimmed by 4 bases and J by 1 base, leaving 11 bases between them. Germline values: CDR1 SGHVS, CDR2 FQNEAQ. The CDR3 loop spans 14 amino acids. The CDR3 region is CASSSGSPSYEQYF. The CDR3 nucleotides are TGTGCCAGCAGCTCGGGATCTCCATCCTACGAGCAGTACTTC. The variable domain in full, completed from reference TRBV7-8 and TRBJ2-7, reads GAGVSQSPRYKVAKRGQDVALRCDPISGHVSLFWYQQALGQGPEFLTYFQNEAQLDKSGLPSDRFFAERPEGSVSTLKIQRTQQEDSAVYLCASSSGSPSYEQYFGPGTRLTVT.

CDR3 DNA: TGTGCCATCAGTGATTCTGGTTCGGGCAATGAGCAGTTCTTC. Its translation is CAISDSGSGNEQFF. J is TRBJ2-1 and V is TRBV10-3; no definite D call. Germline CDR1 ENHRY, CDR2 SYGVKD. V dropped 3 bases and J dropped 6 bases, with 12 bases sitting between them. The CDR3 covers 14 residues.

The chain uses TRBV4-3 and TRBJ2-3; TRBD2 agrees at 9 bases. The V segment lost 4 bases and the J segment 2 bases; nucleotides outside the gene matches: 10. Germline loops: CDR1 LGHNA, CDR2 YSLEER. The CDR3 length is 17 residues. CDR3 loop: CASSLFGAGGNTDTQYF. The CDR3 DNA reads TGCGCCAGCAGCCTCTTCGGGGCGGGGGGGAACACAGATACGCAGTATTTT.

The chain is built from TRBV5-4 and TRBJ1-2; 7 bases align to TRBD1. V was clipped by 5 bases and J by 4 bases; unmatched bases: 11. The CDR3 totals 15 residues. Per germline, CDR1 SGHNT and CDR2 YYREEE (reference sequence). CDR3 nucleotides: TGTGCCAGCAGTTCCCAGGGGGAAACCACCTATGGCTACACCTTC. Amino acids: CASSSQGETTYGYTF.

This clone was recorded at least ten times. The chain is built from TRBV19 and TRBJ1-2; possibly TRBD1 for D (6 bases). The CDR3 totals 18 residues. V lost 3 bases and J 8 bases, leaving 28 bases between the germline ends. CDR1 is LNHDA, CDR2 SQIVND, per germline (reference sequence). For the CDR3, the DNA is TGTGCCAGTAGTATTCCCCCCTTCCTAACGACAGGTCCTCAGGGCTACACCTTC. It yields the protein CASSIPPFLTTGPQGYTF.

This clone has ten or more counts. The chain combines TRBV15 with TRBJ2-6; D may be TRBD2 (6 bases). Deletions cut 2 bases from V and 1 base from J, with 9 bases between. The CDR3 extends over 16 amino acids. Germline loops: CDR1 LNHNV, CDR2 YYDKDF (reference sequence). DNA for the CDR3: TGTGCCACCAGCAGATCTGGGGGGTCTGGGGCCAACGTCCTGACTTTC. This encodes CATSRSGGSGANVLTF.

The chain is built from TRBV7-2 and TRBJ1-5, with D perhaps matching TRBD1 (5 bases). The CDR3 runs to 14 residues. Germline-derived CDR1 and CDR2 are SGHTA and FQGNSA. Trimming removed 1 base from V and 6 bases from J, with 10 bases in between. The CDR3: CASSLGGRSQPQHF. The CDR3 nucleotides read TGTGCCAGCAGCTTAGGGGGCAGAAGTCAGCCCCAGCATTTT.

The chain has TRBV27 and TRBJ1-1, with unresolved D. V was pared by 5 bases and J by 1 base, with 8 bases between. CDR1 and CDR2 (germline): MNHEY, SMNVEV (reference sequence). CDR3 length equals 13 residues. CDR3 bases: TGTGCCAGCAGTATTAGAAGGAACACTGAAGCTTTCTTT. Translating gives CASSIRRNTEAFF.

The rearrangement links TRBV19 to TRBJ1-2, with D unresolved. Germline CDR1 and CDR2: LNHDA and SQIVND (reference sequence). The CDR3 is made up of 16 amino acids. V lost 0 bases, J lost 4 bases, and 15 bases lay in between. Here the CDR3 DNA reads TGTGCCAGTAGTATAGATCACTCTACGCGGGGCTATGGCTACACCTTC. Translation: CASSIDHSTRGYGYTF.

The V call is TRBV5-5, the J call TRBJ1-5; D unclear. The germline V and J ends were trimmed by 1 base and 2 bases, with 10 bases remaining between them. Germline values: CDR1 SGHKS, CDR2 YYEKEE (reference sequence). This CDR3 is 15 amino acids long. The CDR3: CASSLNPEGNQPQHF. DNA of the CDR3: TGTGCCAGCAGCTTGAACCCTGAGGGCAATCAGCCCCAGCATTTT.

The gene calls are TRBV19 and TRBJ1-2, with D uncertain. Germline CDR1 and CDR2: LNHDA and SQIVND (reference sequence). CDR3 size: 13 residues. The V end lost 7 bases, the J end lost 2 bases, and 11 bases lay between the germline ends. This chain's CDR3 is CASNGEDNYGYTF. In nucleotides, the CDR3 is TGTGCCAGTAATGGGGAGGACAACTATGGCTACACCTTC.

The chain carries TRBV19 and TRBJ1-2; D is possibly TRBD1 (5 bases). The CDR3 covers 12 residues. Germline CDR1 reads LNHDA; CDR2 reads SQIVND (reference sequence). The V end lost 7 bases, the J end lost 4 bases, and 10 bases lay between the germline ends. In DNA form, the CDR3 reads TGTGCCAGTATGGAGGGGCCCTATGGCTACACCTTC. Its protein product is CASMEGPYGYTF. Together with reference TRBV19 and TRBJ1-2, the CDR3 gives the full variable domain: DGGITQSPKYLFRKEGQNVTLSCEQNLNHDAMYWYRQDPGQGLRLIYYSQIVNDFQKGDIAEGYSVSREKKESFPLTVTSAQKNPTAFYLCASMEGPYGYTFGSGTRLTVV.

The chain carries TRBV27 and TRBJ2-7; D ambiguous. Deletions cut 5 bases from V and 6 bases from J, with 11 bases between. This CDR3 has 12 residues. Germline-derived CDR1 and CDR2 are MNHEY and SMNVEV (reference sequence). The CDR3 protein is CASSRNSLEQYF. DNA of the CDR3: TGTGCCAGCAGTCGGAACAGCCTCGAGCAGTACTTC.

V usage is TRBV4-3 and J usage is TRBJ2-7; 12 positions match TRBD2. The CDR3 extends over 15 amino acids. V gave up 1 base and J gave up 3 bases; unmatched junction bases: 1. The germline V gene has CDR1 LGHNA and CDR2 YSLEER. The CDR3 here is CASSQGTSGVYEQYF. DNA of the CDR3: TGCGCCAGCAGCCAAGGGACTAGCGGGGTCTACGAGCAGTACTTC.

The V call is TRBV5-1, the J call TRBJ2-7; 12 bases are shared with TRBD2. Germline assignment: CDR1 SGHRS and CDR2 YFSETQ. This CDR3 is built from 15 residues. V lost 2 bases, J lost 3 bases, and 3 bases stayed unmatched. CDR3 coding DNA: TGCGCCAGCAGCTTCCGGACTAGCGGGAACTACGAGCAGTACTTC. This gives the protein CASSFRTSGNYEQYF. Combining the CDR3 with reference TRBV5-1 and TRBJ2-7 gives the whole variable domain KAGVTQTPRYLIKTRGQQVTLSCSPISGHRSVSWYQQTPGQGLQFLFEYFSETQRNKGNFPGRFSGRQFSNSRSEMNVSTLELGDSALYLCASSFRTSGNYEQYFGPGTRLTVT.

This chain uses TRBV4-2 with TRBJ1-1; 8 nucleotides align to TRBD1. V trimming: 4 bases; J trimming: 10 bases; junction bases outside the gene matches: 5. From germline, CDR1 is LGHNA and CDR2 YNFKEQ. The CDR3 is 12 amino acids. The CDR3 DNA follows: TGTGCCAGCAGCCTCCCCGACAGGGGAGCTTTCTTT. Its translation is CASSLPDRGAFF.

This chain connects TRBV4-2 to TRBJ1-2, with D tentatively TRBD1 (6 bases). Trimming took off 3 bases at V and 4 bases at J, with 18 bases between the two ends. The CDR3 has 16 residues. Per the germline V gene, CDR1 is LGHNA and CDR2 is YNFKEQ. CDR3 nucleotide sequence: TGTGCCAGCAGCCAGCCGTCACGCGGGGGCAGCTATGGCTACACCTTC. The encoded protein is CASSQPSRGGSYGYTF.